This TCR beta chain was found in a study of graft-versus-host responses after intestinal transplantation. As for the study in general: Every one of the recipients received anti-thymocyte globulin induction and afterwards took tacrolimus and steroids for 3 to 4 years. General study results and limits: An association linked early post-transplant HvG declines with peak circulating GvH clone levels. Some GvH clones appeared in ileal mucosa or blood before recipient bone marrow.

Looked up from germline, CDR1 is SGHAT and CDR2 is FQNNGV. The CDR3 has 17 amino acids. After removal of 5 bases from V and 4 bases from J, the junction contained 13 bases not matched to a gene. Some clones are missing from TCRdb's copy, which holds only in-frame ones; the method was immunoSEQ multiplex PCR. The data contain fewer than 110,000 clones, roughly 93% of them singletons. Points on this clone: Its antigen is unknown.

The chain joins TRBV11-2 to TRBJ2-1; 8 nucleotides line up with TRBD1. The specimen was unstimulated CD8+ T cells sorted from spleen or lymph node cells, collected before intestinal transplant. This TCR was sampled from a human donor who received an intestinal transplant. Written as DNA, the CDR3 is TGTGCCAGCAGCCCGTTGGCTTCCAGGGGGCTTTACAATGAGCAGTTCTTC. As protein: CASSPLASRGLYNEQFF.